This record concerns one TCR beta chain sequence. The germline gives CDR1 SGHRS, CDR2 YFSETQ. The CDR3 runs 15 residues. V was shortened by 1 base and J by 0 bases, with 11 bases between the two germline ends. These data belong to a study of T cell changes during pregnancy in multiple sclerosis. Data came from immunoSEQ multiplex PCR; TCRdb stores just in-frame clones and leaves some out. The data show under 120,000 clones, approximately 90% seen once. The receptor comes from a female donor with multiple sclerosis, enrolled in a pregnancy study. The chain is built from TRBV5-1 and TRBJ2-7, with D possibly TRBD2 on 6 matching bases. The source material was peripheral blood, sampled after pregnancy. The CDR3 bases are TGCGCCAGCAGCTTGCGGAGGGGAAGCTCCTACGAGCAGTACTTC. Translating gives CASSLRRGSSYEQYF.